The rows below give T cell receptor beta chains drawn from one sample of a study of blood T cell repertoires in COVID-19. TCRdb keeps only in-frame clones here, not all; method: immunoSEQ multiplex PCR. Counted here are approximately 190,000 clones, over 80% occurring once; the ten biggest clones make up about 7.8%. The sequencing sample was made of peripheral blood. These receptors were collected from a woman between 55 and 75 years old with COVID-19, enrolled during active disease. Both conserved end residues are part of each CDR3. Each record gives: J gene, clone size, D gene, V gene, CDR3 DNA, CDR3 protein. A D gene is named only where the DNA matches it firmly. The listing skips clone size in some rows; elsewhere it reads once, few, many or a size class.

j_call: TRBJ1-3; clone_size: -; d_call: -; v_call: TRBV6-4; cdr3_nt: TGTGCCAGCAGCGAAAAACGCCCCGCTCGGGAAGCCTCGCCCGGAAACACCATATATTTT; cdr3_aa: CASSEKRPAREASPGNTIYF
j_call: TRBJ2-1; clone_size: -; d_call: TRBD1; v_call: TRBV30; cdr3_nt: TGTGCCTGGAGTCAACAGGGGCTTTTGTATGAGCAGTTCTTC; cdr3_aa: CAWSQQGLLYEQFF
j_call: TRBJ2-1; clone_size: once; d_call: TRBD1; v_call: TRBV5-4; cdr3_nt: TGTGCCAGCAGCTCGGGACAGGGCCTAAATTACAATGAGCAGTTCTTC; cdr3_aa: CASSSGQGLNYNEQFF
j_call: TRBJ2-5; clone_size: -; d_call: -; v_call: TRBV7-3; cdr3_nt: TGTGCCAGCAGCTTAGGGCCTCCGGAGACCCAGTACTTC; cdr3_aa: CASSLGPPETQYF
j_call: TRBJ1-1; clone_size: -; d_call: -; v_call: TRBV29-1; cdr3_nt: TGCAGCGTTGTCCAGGGGCTGATAGGTGTAGCTGAAGCTTTCTTT; cdr3_aa: CSVVQGLIGVAEAFF
j_call: TRBJ2-7; clone_size: -; d_call: -; v_call: TRBV20-1; cdr3_nt: TGCAGTGCTAGCCTAGTCTACGAGCAGTACTTC; cdr3_aa: CSASLVYEQYF
j_call: TRBJ2-7; clone_size: -; d_call: TRBD1; v_call: TRBV20-1; cdr3_nt: TGCAGTGCTAGTAGGCAGGGGGCTCGCGAGCAGTACTTC; cdr3_aa: CSASRQGAREQYF
j_call: TRBJ1-1; clone_size: -; d_call: -; v_call: TRBV5-1; cdr3_nt: TGCGCCAGCAGCTTTAGGGGGGGCACTGAAGCTTTCTTT; cdr3_aa: CASSFRGGTEAFF
j_call: TRBJ1-1; clone_size: -; d_call: TRBD1; v_call: TRBV6-5; cdr3_nt: TGTGCCAGCAGGGCCGGGACAGGGAACACTGAAGCTTTCTTT; cdr3_aa: CASRAGTGNTEAFF
j_call: TRBJ1-4; clone_size: few; d_call: -; v_call: TRBV6-1; cdr3_nt: TGTGCCAGCAGTGAAGGAGGGAACCCAGGAGAAAAACTGTTTTTT; cdr3_aa: CASSEGGNPGEKLFF
j_call: TRBJ1-6; clone_size: -; d_call: TRBD1; v_call: TRBV15; cdr3_nt: TGTGCCACCAGCAGACCGGGACAGGGAACTTCACCCCTCCACTTT; cdr3_aa: CATSRPGQGTSPLHF
j_call: TRBJ1-3; clone_size: -; d_call: -; v_call: TRBV6-5; cdr3_nt: TGTGCCAGCAGTTATGATCCGCGTGGAAACACCATATATTTT; cdr3_aa: CASSYDPRGNTIYF
j_call: TRBJ1-1; clone_size: -; d_call: -; v_call: TRBV30; cdr3_nt: TGTGCCTGGAGTGTTACAGCGAACACTGAAGCTTTCTTT; cdr3_aa: CAWSVTANTEAFF
j_call: TRBJ1-1; clone_size: -; d_call: -; v_call: TRBV12-3/TRBV12-4; cdr3_nt: TGTGCCAGCAGTTTAGGGCGGGACACTGAAGCTTTCTTT; cdr3_aa: CASSLGRDTEAFF
j_call: TRBJ2-3; clone_size: -; d_call: -; v_call: TRBV27; cdr3_nt: TGTGCCAGTGGAACAGGGATCACAGATACGCAGTATTTT; cdr3_aa: CASGTGITDTQYF
j_call: TRBJ1-1; clone_size: -; d_call: TRBD1; v_call: TRBV18; cdr3_nt: TGTGCCAGCTCACGTAGGGACAGGCTCGCTGATATTGAAGCTTTCTTT; cdr3_aa: CASSRRDRLADIEAFF
j_call: TRBJ2-2; clone_size: -; d_call: -; v_call: TRBV5-4; cdr3_nt: TGTGCCAGCAGCTTGGTCTCTAGAGATACCGGGGAGCTGTTTTTT; cdr3_aa: CASSLVSRDTGELFF
j_call: TRBJ2-1; clone_size: once; d_call: -; v_call: TRBV4-3; cdr3_nt: TGCGCCAGCAGCCTTGGGACTTCAAATGAGCAGTTCTTC; cdr3_aa: CASSLGTSNEQFF
j_call: TRBJ2-3; clone_size: -; d_call: TRBD1; v_call: TRBV10-3; cdr3_nt: TGTGCCCTCCGGGACAGGGAGGATACGCAGTATTTT; cdr3_aa: CALRDREDTQYF
j_call: TRBJ2-2; clone_size: -; d_call: TRBD1; v_call: TRBV11-3; cdr3_nt: TGTGCCAGCAGCTTTATGACAGGGGGTGCCGGGGAGCTGTTTTTT; cdr3_aa: CASSFMTGGAGELFF
j_call: TRBJ2-5; clone_size: -; d_call: TRBD2; v_call: TRBV7-8; cdr3_nt: TGTGCCAGCAGCTCTAGCGGGGGGGAGACCCAGTACTTC; cdr3_aa: CASSSSGGETQYF
j_call: TRBJ1-1; clone_size: -; d_call: -; v_call: TRBV28; cdr3_nt: TGTGCCAGCAGCCCCCTCCGGGGGGGGGCGAGGACTGAAGCTTTCTTT; cdr3_aa: CASSPLRGGARTEAFF